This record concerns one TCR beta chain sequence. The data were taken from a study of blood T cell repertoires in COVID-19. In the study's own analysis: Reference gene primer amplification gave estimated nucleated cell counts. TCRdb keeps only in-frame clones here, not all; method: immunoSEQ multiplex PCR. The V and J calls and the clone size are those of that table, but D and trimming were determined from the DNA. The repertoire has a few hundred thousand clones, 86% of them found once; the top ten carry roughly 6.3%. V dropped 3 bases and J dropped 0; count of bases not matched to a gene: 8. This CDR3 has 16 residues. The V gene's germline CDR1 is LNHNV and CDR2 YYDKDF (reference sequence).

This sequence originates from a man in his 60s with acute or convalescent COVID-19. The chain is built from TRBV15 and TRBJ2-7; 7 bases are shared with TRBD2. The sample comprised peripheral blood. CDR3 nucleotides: TGTGCCACCAGCAGCCTTAGCGGGTTGTCCTCCTACGAGCAGTACTTC. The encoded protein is CATSSLSGLSSYEQYF.